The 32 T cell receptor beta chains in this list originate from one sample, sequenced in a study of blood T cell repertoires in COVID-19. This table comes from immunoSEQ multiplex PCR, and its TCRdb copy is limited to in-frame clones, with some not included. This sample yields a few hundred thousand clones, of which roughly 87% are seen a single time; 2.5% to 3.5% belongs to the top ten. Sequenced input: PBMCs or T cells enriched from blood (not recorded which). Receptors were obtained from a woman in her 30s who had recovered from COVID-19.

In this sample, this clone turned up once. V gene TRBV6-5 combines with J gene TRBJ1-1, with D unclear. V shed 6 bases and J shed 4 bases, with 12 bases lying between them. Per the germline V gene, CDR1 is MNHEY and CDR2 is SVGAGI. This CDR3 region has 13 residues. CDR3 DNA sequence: TGTGCCAGCAGAGCCGAGGTTCTCACTGAAGCTTTCTTT. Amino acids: CASRAEVLTEAFF.

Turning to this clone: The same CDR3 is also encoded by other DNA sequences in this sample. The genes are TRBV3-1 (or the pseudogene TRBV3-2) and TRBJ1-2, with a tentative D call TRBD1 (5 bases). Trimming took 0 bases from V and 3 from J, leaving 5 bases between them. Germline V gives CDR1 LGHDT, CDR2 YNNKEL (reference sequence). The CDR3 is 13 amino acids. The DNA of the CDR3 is TGTGCCAGCAGCCAAGAGACAGACTATGGCTACACCTTC. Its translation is CASSQETDYGYTF.

The CDR3 protein is CASKFLARKNQETQYF. Here the CDR3 DNA reads TGTGCCAGTAAATTTCTGGCCAGAAAGAACCAAGAGACCCAGTACTTC. The V and J genes are TRBV19 and TRBJ2-5, with no clear D. Germline V gene data show CDR1 as LNHDA and CDR2 as SQIVND (reference sequence). This CDR3 is built from 16 residues. Trimming stripped 7 bases from V and 0 bases from J, with 18 bases between. Full variable domain (remainder filled in from reference TRBV19 and TRBJ2-5): DGGITQSPKYLFRKEGQNVTLSCEQNLNHDAMYWYRQDPGQGLRLIYYSQIVNDFQKGDIAEGYSVSREKKESFPLTVTSAQKNPTAFYLCASKFLARKNQETQYFGPGTRLLVL.

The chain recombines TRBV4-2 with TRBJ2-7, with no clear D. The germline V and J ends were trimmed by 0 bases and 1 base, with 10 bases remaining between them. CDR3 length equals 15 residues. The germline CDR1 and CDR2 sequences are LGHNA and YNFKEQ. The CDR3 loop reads CASSQEAVGSYEQYF. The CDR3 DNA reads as TGTGCCAGCAGCCAAGAGGCGGTAGGATCCTACGAGCAGTACTTC.

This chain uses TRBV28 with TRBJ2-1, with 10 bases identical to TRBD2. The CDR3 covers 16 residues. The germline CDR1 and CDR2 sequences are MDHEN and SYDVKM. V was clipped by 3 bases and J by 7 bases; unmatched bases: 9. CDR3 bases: TGTGCCAGCAGTTTTAGGCTAGCGGGAGTGTTGAATGAGCAGTTCTTC. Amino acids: CASSFRLAGVLNEQFF.

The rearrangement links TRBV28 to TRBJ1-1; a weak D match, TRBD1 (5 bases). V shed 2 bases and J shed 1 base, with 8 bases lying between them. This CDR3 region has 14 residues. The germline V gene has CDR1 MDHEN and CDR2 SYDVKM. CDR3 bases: TGTGCCAGCAGTTTAGGAGGGGAGAACACTGAAGCTTTCTTT. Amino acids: CASSLGGENTEAFF.

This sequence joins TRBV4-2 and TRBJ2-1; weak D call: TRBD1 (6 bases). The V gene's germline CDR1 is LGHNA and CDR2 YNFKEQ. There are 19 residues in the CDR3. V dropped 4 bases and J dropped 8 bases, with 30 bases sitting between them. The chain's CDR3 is CASSLKGVSGPIEIHEQFF. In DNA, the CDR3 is TGTGCCAGCAGCCTCAAGGGGGTGAGCGGACCAATTGAGATCCATGAGCAGTTCTTC.

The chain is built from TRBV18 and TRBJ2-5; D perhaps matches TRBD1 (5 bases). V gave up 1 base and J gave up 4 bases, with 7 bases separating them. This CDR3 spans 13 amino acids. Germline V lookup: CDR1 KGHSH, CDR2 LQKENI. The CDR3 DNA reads TGTGCCAGCTCACCACAAGGGGCAGAGACCCAGTACTTC. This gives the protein CASSPQGAETQYF.

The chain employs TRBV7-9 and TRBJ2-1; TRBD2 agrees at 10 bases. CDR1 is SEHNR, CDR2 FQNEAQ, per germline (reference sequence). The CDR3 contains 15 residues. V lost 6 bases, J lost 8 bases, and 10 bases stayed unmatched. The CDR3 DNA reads TGTGCCAGCAGAACGCCGGGACTAGCGTCGGATGAGCAGTTCTTC. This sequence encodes CASRTPGLASDEQFF.

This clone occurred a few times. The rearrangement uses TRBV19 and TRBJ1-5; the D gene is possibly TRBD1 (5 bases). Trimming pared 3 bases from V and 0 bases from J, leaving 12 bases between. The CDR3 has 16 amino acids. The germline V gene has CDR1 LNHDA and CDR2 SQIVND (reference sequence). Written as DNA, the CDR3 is TGTGCCAGTAGTATCGGGACTGCAAATAGCAATCAGCCCCAGCATTTT. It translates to CASSIGTANSNQPQHF.

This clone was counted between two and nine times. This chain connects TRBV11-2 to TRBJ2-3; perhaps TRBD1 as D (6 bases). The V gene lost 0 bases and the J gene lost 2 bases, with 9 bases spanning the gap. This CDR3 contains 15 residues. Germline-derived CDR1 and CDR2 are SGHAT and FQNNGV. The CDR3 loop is CASSLDWGPTDTQYF. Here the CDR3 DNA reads TGTGCCAGCAGCTTAGATTGGGGGCCCACAGATACGCAGTATTTT.

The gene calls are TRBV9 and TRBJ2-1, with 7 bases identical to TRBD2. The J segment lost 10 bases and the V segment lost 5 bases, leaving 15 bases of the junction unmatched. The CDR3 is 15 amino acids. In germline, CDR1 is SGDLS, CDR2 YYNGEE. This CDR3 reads CASSHAVAGNEEQFF. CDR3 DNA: TGTGCCAGCAGTCACGCCGTAGCGGGTAATGAGGAGCAGTTCTTC.

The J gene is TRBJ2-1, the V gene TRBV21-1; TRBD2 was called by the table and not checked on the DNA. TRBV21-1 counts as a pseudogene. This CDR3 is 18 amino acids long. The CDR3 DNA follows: TGTGCCAGCAGCATAGGACTAGCGGGGCTAAGCTCCTACAATGAGCAGTTCTTC. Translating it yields CASSIGLAGLSSYNEQFF.

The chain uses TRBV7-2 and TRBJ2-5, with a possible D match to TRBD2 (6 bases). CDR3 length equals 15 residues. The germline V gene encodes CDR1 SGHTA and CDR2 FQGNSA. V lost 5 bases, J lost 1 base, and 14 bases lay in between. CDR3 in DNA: TGTGCCAGCAGCCCGTATGTGGGGGGCCAAGAGACCCAGTACTTC. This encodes CASSPYVGGQETQYF.

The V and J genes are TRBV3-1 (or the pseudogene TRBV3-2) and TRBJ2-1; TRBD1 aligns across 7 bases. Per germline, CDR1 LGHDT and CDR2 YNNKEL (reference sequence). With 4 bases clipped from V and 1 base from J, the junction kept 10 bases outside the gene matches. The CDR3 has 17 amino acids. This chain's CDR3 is CASSLLPPGQSYNEQFF. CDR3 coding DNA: TGTGCCAGCAGCCTTCTGCCGCCGGGACAGTCCTACAATGAGCAGTTCTTC.

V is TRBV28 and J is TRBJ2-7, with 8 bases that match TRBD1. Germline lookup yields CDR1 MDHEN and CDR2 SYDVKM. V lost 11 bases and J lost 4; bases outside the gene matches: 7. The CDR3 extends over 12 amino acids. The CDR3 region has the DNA TGTGCCTGCGGACAGGGACAATACGAGCAGTACTTC. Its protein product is CACGQGQYEQYF.

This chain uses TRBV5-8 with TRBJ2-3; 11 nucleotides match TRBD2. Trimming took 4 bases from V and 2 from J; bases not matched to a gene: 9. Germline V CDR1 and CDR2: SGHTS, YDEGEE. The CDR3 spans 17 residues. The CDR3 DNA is TGTGCCAGCAGCGCCCCGGGACTAGCGGCTCACACAGATACGCAGTATTTT. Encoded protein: CASSAPGLAAHTDTQYF.

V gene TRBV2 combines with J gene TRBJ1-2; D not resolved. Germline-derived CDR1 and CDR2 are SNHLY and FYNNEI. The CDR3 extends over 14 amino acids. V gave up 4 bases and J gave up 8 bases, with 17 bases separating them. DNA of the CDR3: TGTGCCAGCAGTGTTGCTCGGTCCGAGGGCGGCTACACCTTC. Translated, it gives CASSVARSEGGYTF.

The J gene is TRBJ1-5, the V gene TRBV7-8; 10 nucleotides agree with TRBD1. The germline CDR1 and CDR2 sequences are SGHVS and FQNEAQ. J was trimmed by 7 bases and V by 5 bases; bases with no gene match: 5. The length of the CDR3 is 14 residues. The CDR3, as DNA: TGTGCCAGCAGCAGGGACAGGGGAAACCAGCCCCAGCATTTT. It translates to CASSRDRGNQPQHF.

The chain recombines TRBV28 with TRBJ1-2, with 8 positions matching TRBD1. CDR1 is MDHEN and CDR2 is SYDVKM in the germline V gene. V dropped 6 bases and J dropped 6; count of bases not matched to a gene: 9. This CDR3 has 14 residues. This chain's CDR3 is CASSQGQGGNGYTF. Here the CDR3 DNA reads TGTGCCAGCAGCCAAGGACAGGGTGGTAATGGCTACACCTTC.

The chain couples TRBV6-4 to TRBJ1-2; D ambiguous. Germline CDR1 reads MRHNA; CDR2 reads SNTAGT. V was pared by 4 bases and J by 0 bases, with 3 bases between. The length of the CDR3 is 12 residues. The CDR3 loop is CASSVSNYGYTF. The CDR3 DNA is TGTGCCAGCAGTGTCTCTAACTATGGCTACACCTTC.

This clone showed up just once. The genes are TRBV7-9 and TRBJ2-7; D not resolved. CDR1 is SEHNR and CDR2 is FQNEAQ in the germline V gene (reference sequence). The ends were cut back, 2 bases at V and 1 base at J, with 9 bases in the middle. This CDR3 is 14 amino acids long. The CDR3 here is CASSLSTASYEQYF. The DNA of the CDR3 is TGTGCCAGCAGCTTATCCACCGCGTCCTACGAGCAGTACTTC.

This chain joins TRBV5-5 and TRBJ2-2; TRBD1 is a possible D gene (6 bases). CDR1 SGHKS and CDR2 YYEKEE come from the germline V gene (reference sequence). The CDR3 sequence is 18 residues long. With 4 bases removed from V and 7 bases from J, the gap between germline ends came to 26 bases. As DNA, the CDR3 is TGTGCCAGCAGCCTAGTCGGGGCAGGGGAGAACAAATACGGGGAGCTGTTTTTT. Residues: CASSLVGAGENKYGELFF.

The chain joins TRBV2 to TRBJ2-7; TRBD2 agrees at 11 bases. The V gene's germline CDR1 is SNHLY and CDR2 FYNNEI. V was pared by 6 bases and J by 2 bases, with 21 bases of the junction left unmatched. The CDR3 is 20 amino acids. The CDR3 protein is CASRVSSLPWGLAATYEQYF. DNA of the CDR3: TGTGCCAGCAGGGTAAGCTCTCTACCGTGGGGACTAGCGGCCACCTACGAGCAGTACTTC.

CDR3 DNA: TGTGCCACCAGCAGAGATGCGCGTTACGAGCAGTACTTC. It encodes CATSRDARYEQYF. The V gene is TRBV15, the J gene TRBJ2-7, with unresolved D. Germline lookup yields CDR1 LNHNV and CDR2 YYDKDF (reference sequence). This CDR3 region has 13 residues. V lost 0 bases, J lost 4 bases, and 7 bases lay in between.

CDR3 residues: CASSTAYGVGDSPLHF. The CDR3 DNA is TGTGCCAGTAGTACGGCTTACGGAGTAGGAGATTCACCCCTCCACTTT. The rearrangement uses TRBV19 and TRBJ1-6; no reliable D call. The CDR3 has 16 amino acids. CDR1 and CDR2 (germline): LNHDA, SQIVND (reference sequence). With 4 bases removed from V and 8 bases from J, the gap between germline ends came to 18 bases.

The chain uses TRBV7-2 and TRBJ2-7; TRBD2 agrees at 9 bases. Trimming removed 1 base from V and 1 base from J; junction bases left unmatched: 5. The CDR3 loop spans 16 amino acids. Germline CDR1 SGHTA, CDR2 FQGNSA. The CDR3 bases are TGTGCCAGCAGCTTAGACCTAGCGGGACCTTCCTACGAGCAGTACTTC. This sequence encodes CASSLDLAGPSYEQYF. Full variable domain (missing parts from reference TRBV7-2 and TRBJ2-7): GAGVSQSPSNKVTEKGKDVELRCDPISGHTALYWYRQSLGQGLEFLIYFQGNSAPDKSGLPSDRFSAERTGGSVSTLTIQRTQQEDSAVYLCASSLDLAGPSYEQYFGPGTRLTVT.

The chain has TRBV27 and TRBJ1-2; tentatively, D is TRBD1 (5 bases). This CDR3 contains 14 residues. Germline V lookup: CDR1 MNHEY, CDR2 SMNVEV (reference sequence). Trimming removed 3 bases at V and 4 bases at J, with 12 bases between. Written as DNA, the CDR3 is TGTGCCAGCAGTTTCCACGGGACTGCCTATGGCTACACCTTC. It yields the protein CASSFHGTAYGYTF.

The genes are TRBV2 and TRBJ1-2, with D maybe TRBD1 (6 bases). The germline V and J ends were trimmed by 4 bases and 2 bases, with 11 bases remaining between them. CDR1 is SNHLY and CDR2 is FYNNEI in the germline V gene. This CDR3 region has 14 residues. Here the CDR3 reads CASSVNRANYGYTF. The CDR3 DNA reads TGTGCCAGCAGTGTGAACAGGGCGAACTATGGCTACACCTTC.

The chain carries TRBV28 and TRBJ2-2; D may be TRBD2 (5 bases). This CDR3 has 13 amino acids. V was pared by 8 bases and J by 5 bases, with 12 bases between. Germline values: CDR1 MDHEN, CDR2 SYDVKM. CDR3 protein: CASGITGTGELFF. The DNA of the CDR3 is TGTGCCAGCGGGATCACGGGGACCGGGGAGCTGTTTTTT. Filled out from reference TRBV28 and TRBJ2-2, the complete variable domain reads DVKVTQSSRYLVKRTGEKVFLECVQDMDHENMFWYRQDPGLGLRLIYFSYDVKMKEKGDIPEGYSVSREKKERFSLILESASTNQTSMYLCASGITGTGELFFGEGSRLTVL.

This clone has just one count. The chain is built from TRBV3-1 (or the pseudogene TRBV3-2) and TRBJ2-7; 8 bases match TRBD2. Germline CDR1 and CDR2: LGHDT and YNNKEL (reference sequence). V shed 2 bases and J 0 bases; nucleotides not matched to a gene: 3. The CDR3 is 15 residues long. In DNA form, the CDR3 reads TGTGCCAGCAGCCAACCGGGGGGGACCTCCTACGAGCAGTACTTC. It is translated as CASSQPGGTSYEQYF.

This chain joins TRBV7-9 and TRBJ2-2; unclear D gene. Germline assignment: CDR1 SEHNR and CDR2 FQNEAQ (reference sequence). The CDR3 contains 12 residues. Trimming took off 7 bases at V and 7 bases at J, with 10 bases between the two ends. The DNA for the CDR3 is TGTGCCAGCACCATCAGGAACGGGGAGCTGTTTTTT. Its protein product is CASTIRNGELFF.